This T cell receptor beta chain was sequenced for a study of blood T cell repertoires in COVID-19. With 0 bases removed from V and 7 bases from J, the gap between germline ends came to 13 bases. The germline V gene encodes CDR1 GTSNPN and CDR2 SVGIG (reference sequence). The CDR3 is made up of 14 amino acids. The study recruited people aged roughly 18 to 100 years across roughly 25 US areas. Membership in each cohort depended on participant-reported clinical history. As handled by the study authors: The assay estimated nucleated cells by amplifying reference gene primers. Method: immunoSEQ multiplex PCR; TCRdb's copy keeps in-frame clones and lacks some. V, J and clone size derive from that table, while D and trimming were established from the DNA sequence. Of some 200,000 clones in the sample, about 90% were seen once.

The chain couples TRBV30 to TRBJ2-1, with a weak D call TRBD2 (6 bases). This TCR came from a woman aged 30 to 39 who had recovered from COVID-19. Material for sequencing was PBMCs or T cells enriched from blood (not recorded which). DNA of the CDR3: TGTGCCTGGAGTGTACTGAGGACTACAAATGAGCAGTTCTTC. Its protein product is CAWSVLRTTNEQFF.